Listed below are T cell receptor beta chains from one sample, sequenced in a study of blood T cells in healthy people across ages. TCRdb ran MiXCR on the 5' RACE reads and lists one entry per CDR3 protein. The sample lists about 640,000 distinct CDR3 sequences, 58% seen once, with 30% to 45% in the top ten. What was sequenced was blood. The receptors come from a man aged 60-69 years in good health. Both conserved end residues are part of each CDR3.

V gene	CDR3 protein
TRBV20-1	CSAPKFGHQTTDTQYF
TRBV6-6	CASSYRGGEKLFF
TRBV3-1	CASSPQQRRGGNNSPLHF
TRBV2	CASSVDGNYQETQYF
TRBV6-2/TRBV6-3	CTSSRQGFYSEQFF
TRBV4-1	CASSREASGGLAQYF
TRBV18	CASSPGLAGLYEQYF
TRBV6-5	CASSYGGAWETQYF
TRBV6-1	CATHSGTSGVRNEQFF
TRBV7-2	CASSPSPNTEAFF
TRBV6-5	CASRTNQETQYF
TRBV5-1	CASSSGLAGGRAYNEQFF
TRBV20-1	CSASLAGATDTQYF
TRBV27	CASKGGQGAYGYTF
TRBV19	CASRLGGTQYNEQFF
TRBV25-1	CASMNRASGYNEQFF
TRBV11-2	CASSFGLQTGELFF
TRBV5-1	CASSVGQESYEQYF
TRBV7-8	CASSHDRGFADTQYF
TRBV21-1	CASRTVRTGIWDEQFF
TRBV5-1	CASSLVHGGGNSYNEQFF
TRBV27	CASSLRGQSSGANVLTF
TRBV29-1	CSVRQGAAAGNTIYF
TRBV20-1	CSARAPQGSYEQYF
TRBV7-9	CASSSRGGHHEQFF
TRBV9	CASSVTGANNEQFF
TRBV4-1	CASSQWIAGDKGTQYF
TRBV27	CASSFGQPGANVLTF
TRBV5-1	CASSSQASGGAPEQFF
TRBV2	CASKGNSAQETQYF
TRBV4-2	CASSPGLASKDTQYF
TRBV29-1	CSASGGGDQPQHF
TRBV29-1	CSAHGGGANVLTF
TRBV5-1	CASSCGTGVGYEQYF
TRBV6-6	CASSYSPGEKLFF
TRBV2	CASSLRSSWDTQYF
TRBV7-2	CASSLRGARETQYF